One and the same sample provided the 17 T cell receptor beta chains below, sequenced in a study of T-cell memory formation after mild COVID-19. A single record per CDR3 protein comes from TCRdb applying MiXCR to the 5' RACE reads. The sample includes some 69,000 distinct CDR3 sequences, approximately 15% of them seen just once. The sequenced sample was PBMCs or a T cell subset sorted from them (not recorded which). The receptors were sampled from an adult woman who had mild COVID-19 (a few samples of this study predate the infection). Cell type and time point are not known.

This clonotype was seen many times. J is TRBJ1-2 and V is TRBV9; a weak D match, TRBD1 (5 bases). Germline lookup yields CDR1 SGDLS and CDR2 YYNGEE. The CDR3 runs to 15 residues. The germline V and J ends were trimmed by 2 bases and 0 bases, with 11 bases remaining between them. CDR3 in amino acids: CASSVGGTANYGYTF. The CDR3, as DNA: TGTGCCAGCAGCGTCGGGGGTACCGCTAACTATGGCTACACCTTC.

This sequence joins TRBV7-6 and TRBJ2-1; 9 nucleotides align to TRBD2. Germline CDR1 is SGHVS and CDR2 is FNYEAQ. The CDR3 is 20 residues long. Unmatched junction bases numbered 25, after V lost 3 bases and J lost 10 bases. The CDR3 nucleotides read TGTGCCAGCAGCTTGCCTCGGGGGGAGCGGGAGGCGGCCCCACACGGGGAGCAGTTCTTC. This codes for CASSLPRGEREAAPHGEQFF.

The chain carries TRBV4-1 and TRBJ1-3; unclear D gene. V lost 0 bases to trimming and J lost 4 bases, with 10 bases between them. The CDR3 sequence is 15 residues long. Germline values: CDR1 MGHRA, CDR2 YSYEKL. In DNA form, the CDR3 reads TGCGCCAGCAGCCAAGATCCGGGTACCGGAAACACCATATATTTT. This encodes CASSQDPGTGNTIYF.

A note on this clonotype: Its ends do not fully match the called genes, so a read error is possible. This chain links TRBV4-2 with TRBJ2-1; D not resolved. This CDR3 has 12 residues. CDR1 is LGHNA, CDR2 YNFKEQ, per germline. The CDR3 DNA follows: TGTGCCAGAAGCCAAGAGACCAATGAGCAGTTCTTC. Protein: CARSQETNEQFF.

The V and J genes are TRBV29-1 and TRBJ1-1, with 12 bases fitting TRBD1. The V gene's germline CDR1 is SQVTM and CDR2 ANQGSEA. The CDR3 consists of 16 residues. The V gene end was trimmed by 8 bases and the J gene end by 2 bases; junction bases not matched to a gene: 12. CDR3 protein: CSPYQPGQGANTEAFF. Here the CDR3 DNA reads TGCAGCCCCTACCAACCGGGACAGGGGGCTAACACTGAAGCTTTCTTT.

This chain uses TRBV5-1 with TRBJ1-1, with D possibly being TRBD1 (5 bases). The CDR3 is 18 amino acids. V lost 5 bases and J 5 bases, leaving 28 bases between the germline ends. The germline gives CDR1 SGHRS, CDR2 YFSETQ. The CDR3 loop reads CASRLGSPGPEEWTEAFF. Written as DNA, the CDR3 is TGCGCCAGCAGATTAGGATCTCCGGGGCCCGAGGAGTGGACTGAAGCTTTCTTT.

This clonotype was recorded a few times. The chain is built from TRBV12-3 or TRBV12-4 and TRBJ2-1, with 8 nucleotides matching TRBD1. Trimming at V came to 6 bases and at J to 1 base, leaving 14 bases not matched to a gene. This CDR3 is built from 18 residues. The DNA for the CDR3 is TGTGCCAGCAGCTTCCAACTCCGGACAGGGCGGTCCTACAATGAGCAGTTCTTC. Encoded protein: CASSFQLRTGRSYNEQFF.

The sample holds a few counts of this clonotype. V gene TRBV18 combines with J gene TRBJ1-2, with D unclear. CDR3 length equals 16 residues. The V gene lost 3 bases and the J gene lost 2 bases, with 16 bases spanning the gap. Per germline, CDR1 KGHSH and CDR2 LQKENI. The CDR3 DNA reads TGTGCCAGCTCACCCCTCGAGAAGTTACTCAACTATGGCTACACCTTC. This encodes CASSPLEKLLNYGYTF.

This clonotype was recorded at least ten times. The chain joins TRBV7-9 to TRBJ2-3, with TRBD1 identical over 9 bases. This CDR3 is built from 16 residues. Germline CDR1 is SEHNR and CDR2 is FQNEAQ (reference sequence). V trimming: 4 bases; J trimming: 5 bases; junction bases outside the gene matches: 10. The CDR3 region is CASSSRDRAAGDTQYF. Here the CDR3 DNA reads TGTGCCAGCAGCTCCCGGGACAGGGCTGCTGGAGATACGCAGTATTTT.

The table lists this clonotype with a few counts. The chain employs TRBV12-3 or TRBV12-4 and TRBJ2-1; 10 nucleotides align to TRBD2. The CDR3 is 14 amino acids. V was clipped by 7 bases and J by 6 bases; unmatched bases: 6. As DNA, the CDR3 is TGTGCCAGCACCCGGGGGACTAGCGTCAATGAGCAGTTCTTC. It specifies CASTRGTSVNEQFF.

This clonotype was detected many times. The chain joins TRBV7-8 to TRBJ2-7; maybe TRBD1 (8 bases). The CDR3 is 15 amino acids. From germline, CDR1 is SGHVS and CDR2 FQNEAQ. Trimming removed 5 bases at V and 2 bases at J, with 16 bases between. The chain's CDR3 is CASSPTGGVAYEQYF. The CDR3 DNA follows: TGTGCCAGCAGCCCCACAGGGGGGGTCGCCTACGAGCAGTACTTC.

The table lists this clonotype with a few counts. The chain is built from TRBV7-9 and TRBJ2-7; D might be TRBD1 or TRBD2, each matching 5 bases. Trimming removed 1 base from V and 5 bases from J, with 15 bases in between. Germline loops: CDR1 SEHNR, CDR2 FQNEAQ (reference sequence). The CDR3 contains 15 residues. The CDR3 loop is CASSLVMQGRHEQYF. As DNA, the CDR3 is TGTGCCAGCAGCTTAGTCATGCAGGGACGCCACGAGCAGTACTTC. Full variable domain (outside the CDR3, taken from reference TRBV7-9 and TRBJ2-7): DTGVSQNPRHKITKRGQNVTFRCDPISEHNRLYWYRQTLGQGPEFLTYFQNEAQLEKSRLLSDRFSAERPKGSFSTLEIQRTEQGDSAMYLCASSLVMQGRHEQYFGPGTRLTVT.

The chain uses TRBV20-1 and TRBJ2-5; D is possibly TRBD2 (6 bases). Germline CDR1 DFQATT, CDR2 SNEGSKA (reference sequence). The CDR3 has 15 residues. V was clipped by 0 bases and J by 5 bases, with 16 bases between them. This CDR3 is CSARDITPGAETQYF. The CDR3 DNA is TGCAGTGCTAGAGATATAACCCCGGGAGCGGAGACCCAGTACTTC.

A word on this clonotype: An end of the junction does not agree with germline; a read error may underlie this. This sequence joins TRBV6-5 and TRBJ2-1; weak D call: TRBD1 (6 bases). Germline lookup yields CDR1 MNHEY and CDR2 SVGAGI. The CDR3 loop spans 12 amino acids. The CDR3 bases are TGTGCCAGCAGTGATGGACAGAATGGGCAGTTCTTC. Protein product: CASSDGQNGQFF.

A few counts support this clonotype. This chain connects TRBV20-1 to TRBJ2-1; TRBD2 agrees at 9 bases. The CDR3 totals 19 residues. CDR1 and CDR2 (germline): DFQATT, SNEGSKA (reference sequence). The V gene end was trimmed by 3 bases and the J gene end by 6 bases; junction bases not matched to a gene: 21. CDR3 nucleotides: TGCAGTGCTAGGGCTTACAGGGGTAGCGGGAGCGGGATAGGCAATGAGCAGTTCTTC. It encodes CSARAYRGSGSGIGNEQFF.

This chain links TRBV4-2 with TRBJ2-3; unclear D gene. Germline V gives CDR1 LGHNA, CDR2 YNFKEQ. The CDR3 consists of 12 residues. V was trimmed by 5 bases and J by 9 bases, leaving 12 bases between them. CDR3 nucleotides: TGTGCCAGCAGCGAGGAGACTTTCACGCAGTATTTT. Protein product: CASSEETFTQYF.

The chain employs TRBV12-3 or TRBV12-4 and TRBJ1-1; D is undetermined. V was trimmed by 1 base and J by 2 bases, leaving 5 bases between them. The CDR3 sequence is 13 residues long. The DNA of the CDR3 is TGTGCCAGCAGTTTAGAACCTAACACTGAAGCTTTCTTT. This gives the protein CASSLEPNTEAFF.